This paragraph reports one T cell receptor beta chain. The data are from a study of blood T cell repertoires in COVID-19. Original handling: It was from reference gene primer amplification that nucleated cell counts were estimated. Data came from immunoSEQ multiplex PCR; TCRdb stores just in-frame clones and leaves some out. V, J and clone size derive from that table, while D and trimming were established from the DNA sequence. The sample consists of roughly 170,000 clones, approximately 85% of them appearing once. Sequencing was carried out using peripheral blood. The clonotype was recovered from a man aged 55 to 70 who had recovered from COVID-19.

The CDR3 is CASSLGGTQQPQHF. CDR3 coding DNA: TGTGCCAGCAGTTTGGGAGGGACCCAGCAGCCCCAGCATTTT. The genes are TRBV28 and TRBJ1-5; maybe TRBD1 (5 bases). The CDR3 is made up of 14 amino acids. The germline gives CDR1 MDHEN, CDR2 SYDVKM. V was shortened by 3 bases and J by 7 bases, with 13 bases between the two germline ends.